The 8 T cell receptor beta chains in this list originate from one sample, sequenced in a study of identical twins. TCRdb re-derived calls from the 5' RACE reads in MiXCR, one entry per CDR3 protein. The table shows about 480,000 distinct CDR3 sequences, with 12% to 15% occurring only once. These data were also reused for a study on yellow fever vaccine responses in identical twins.

What was sequenced was CD4+ T cells sorted from blood. These TCRs come from a woman aged 18-30 years in good health.

The gene calls are TRBV2 and TRBJ2-3, with D maybe TRBD1 (6 bases). The germline V gene has CDR1 SNHLY and CDR2 FYNNEI. Trimming removed 6 bases at V and 2 bases at J, with 18 bases between. The CDR3 length is 16 residues. The CDR3, as DNA: TGTGCCAGCAGCCATCCTGGACAGAAAAACACAGATACGCAGTATTTT. Translation: CASSHPGQKNTDTQYF.

This clonotype was recorded a few times. This chain connects TRBV29-1 to TRBJ2-7; weak D call: TRBD1 (5 bases). The V and J ends lost 8 bases and 3 bases respectively, with 11 bases between them. The germline gives CDR1 SQVTM, CDR2 ANQGSEA. CDR3 length: 11 amino acids. CDR3 amino acids: CSTGHGYEQYF. The CDR3 DNA follows: TGCAGCACCGGACATGGCTACGAGCAGTACTTC.

The V gene is TRBV6-1, the J gene TRBJ2-1, with TRBD2 matching over 9 bases. CDR1 and CDR2 (germline): MNHNS, SASEGT. The CDR3 sequence is 16 residues long. J lost 0 bases, V lost 4 bases, and 4 bases had no gene match. Written as DNA, the CDR3 is TGTGCCAGCAGTGGGGGCGGGAGGGGCTCCTACAATGAGCAGTTCTTC. Its translation is CASSGGGRGSYNEQFF.

J is TRBJ2-1 and V is TRBV27; D is possibly TRBD2 (6 bases). The CDR3 loop spans 15 amino acids. Germline CDR1 and CDR2: MNHEY and SMNVEV (reference sequence). Trimming left V 0 bases short and J 7 bases short, with 13 bases between. CDR3 DNA: TGTGCCAGCAGTTTATCGACTAGGCCCAAGAATGAGCAGTTCTTC. The encoded protein is CASSLSTRPKNEQFF.

V gene TRBV7-6 combines with J gene TRBJ2-7, with TRBD1 matching 9 bases. The CDR3 runs to 15 residues. Per the germline V gene, CDR1 is SGHVS and CDR2 is FNYEAQ. The V and J ends lost 5 bases and 2 bases, in that order; junction bases with no gene match: 7. This CDR3 is CASSAGTGKTYEQYF. DNA of the CDR3: TGTGCCAGCAGCGCCGGGACAGGGAAAACCTACGAGCAGTACTTC.

The chain is built from TRBV20-1 and TRBJ2-7; D may be TRBD2 (6 bases). The CDR3 is 12 amino acids. V lost 4 bases and J lost 3, with 10 bases in between. Germline CDR1 is DFQATT and CDR2 is SNEGSKA (reference sequence). The CDR3 is CSAKAGGYEQYF. CDR3 sequence (DNA): TGCAGTGCTAAGGCCGGGGGCTACGAGCAGTACTTC.

The rearrangement joins TRBV7-2 to TRBJ1-6; D is unresolved. This CDR3 is 12 amino acids long. Per germline, CDR1 SGHTA and CDR2 FQGNSA. Here the CDR3 reads CATSSYNSPLHF. In nucleotides, the CDR3 is TGTGCAACGAGCTCCTATAATTCACCCCTCCACTTT.

This clonotype was picked up many times. The chain is built from TRBV6-1 and TRBJ1-2; maybe TRBD1 (6 bases). V was trimmed by 4 bases and J by 6 bases, leaving 21 bases between them. Germline values: CDR1 MNHNS, CDR2 SASEGT. This CDR3 has 16 amino acids. Written as DNA, the CDR3 is TGTGCCAGCAGTGTTTTATGGGGGGCGCGAAGTGATGGCTACACCTTC. Protein: CASSVLWGARSDGYTF.